Listed here are 30 T cell receptor beta chains from one sample, sequenced in a study of blood T cell repertoires in COVID-19 (TCRdb year 2020). Library generation was performed with the immunoSEQ multiplex PCR assay. TCRdb took over this immuneACCESS table, retaining in-frame rearrangements with V and J assigned. Such tables are incomplete; in checked studies, under half of the missing clones stem from an unresolved V gene, and the remainder is unexplained. The sample table lists more than 200,000 clones, around 84% of them with a count of one. The ten largest clonotypes hold 10% to 13% of the sample. Sequencing input: peripheral blood. Every receptor here comes from a woman of 80 years or more with COVID-19, enrolled during active disease.

The V and J genes are TRBV30 and TRBJ2-1; D may be TRBD1 (6 bases). The CDR3 totals 14 residues. Trimming left V 2 bases short and J 7 bases short, with 15 bases between. CDR1 and CDR2 from the germline V gene are GTSNPN and SVGIG (reference sequence). The CDR3 protein is CAWSNRANGNEQFF. Written as DNA, the CDR3 is TGTGCCTGGAGTAACAGGGCAAATGGGAATGAGCAGTTCTTC. Full variable domain (outside the CDR3, taken from reference TRBV30 and TRBJ2-1): SQTIHQWPATLVQPVGSPLSLECTVEGTSNPNLYWYRQAAGRGLQLLFYSVGIGQISSEVPQNLSASRPQDRQFILSSKKLLLSDSGFYLCAWSNRANGNEQFFGPGTRLTVL.

This clone has just one count. The chain links TRBV18 to TRBJ1-4, with a possible D match to TRBD1 (5 bases). V was pared by 6 bases and J by 5 bases, with 16 bases between. The CDR3 length is 15 residues. Germline CDR1 is KGHSH and CDR2 is LQKENI. The DNA for the CDR3 is TGTGCCAGCTCCTCGAAAACAGGCGCAAATGAAAAACTGTTTTTT. It codes for CASSSKTGANEKLFF.

This sequence joins TRBV6-5 and TRBJ2-5, with 7 bases that match TRBD2. The CDR3 sequence is 13 residues long. Germline CDR1 is MNHEY and CDR2 is SVGAGI. V dropped 8 bases and J dropped 1; count of bases not matched to a gene: 4. This CDR3 reads CASGGGSQETQYF. The CDR3 bases are TGTGCCAGCGGGGGGGGAAGCCAAGAGACCCAGTACTTC.

V is TRBV18 and J is TRBJ2-7, with a tentative D call TRBD1 (6 bases). Trimming took off 1 base at V and 4 bases at J, with 14 bases between the two ends. The germline CDR1 and CDR2 sequences are KGHSH and LQKENI. This CDR3 is built from 15 residues. The CDR3, as DNA: TGTGCCAGCTCACCACTGACAGGAGGAGGTTACGAGCAGTACTTC. It encodes CASSPLTGGGYEQYF.

The chain combines TRBV28 with TRBJ1-1; D gene unclear. Germline loops: CDR1 MDHEN, CDR2 SYDVKM. The CDR3 spans 14 residues. V was clipped by 2 bases and J by 0 bases, with 7 bases between them. The CDR3 nucleotides are TGTGCCAGCAGTTTAACCAGTTTGAACACTGAAGCTTTCTTT. Encoded protein: CASSLTSLNTEAFF.

This chain joins TRBV19 and TRBJ2-1; TRBD2 is a possible D gene (6 bases). CDR1 is LNHDA and CDR2 is SQIVND in the germline V gene (reference sequence). Deletions cut 9 bases from V and 4 bases from J, with 13 bases between. The CDR3 contains 13 residues. CDR3 coding DNA: TGTGCCAGCAACCGCGGGGTGTACAATGAGCAGTTCTTC. Its protein is CASNRGVYNEQFF.

V and J are TRBV4-3 and TRBJ2-3; 7 bases fit TRBD2. The V segment lost 4 bases and the J segment 0 bases; nucleotides outside the gene matches: 7. This CDR3 region has 16 residues. Germline-derived CDR1 and CDR2 are LGHNA and YSLEER. CDR3 amino acids: CASSLRLAKSTDTQYF. The CDR3 DNA is TGCGCCAGCAGCCTTAGACTAGCCAAGAGCACAGATACGCAGTATTTT.

This chain joins TRBV11-2 and TRBJ1-2, with D tentatively TRBD1 (6 bases). This CDR3 is built from 13 residues. Germline V gene sequence: CDR1 SGHAT, CDR2 FQNNGV. V was trimmed by 4 bases and J by 5 bases, leaving 11 bases between them. The CDR3 DNA reads TGTGCCAGCAGCTCCGACAGGCGATATGGCTACACCTTC. It translates to CASSSDRRYGYTF.

The chain uses TRBV6-1 and TRBJ2-3, with 8 positions matching TRBD1. The CDR3 runs 15 residues. The V gene's germline CDR1 is MNHNS and CDR2 SASEGT. V shed 3 bases, J shed 4 bases, and the junction held 6 bases outside the gene matches. For the CDR3, the DNA is TGTGCCAGCAGTGACCAGGGGGCGATGCCAGATACGCAGTATTTT. Residues: CASSDQGAMPDTQYF.

The CDR3 DNA follows: TGTGCCATCACCTCGACGGGGGTCGGCTACACCTTC. Translated, it gives CAITSTGVGYTF. The rearrangement joins TRBV10-3 to TRBJ1-2; D may be TRBD1 (5 bases). Trimming took 7 bases from V and 8 from J, leaving 14 bases between them. Per germline, CDR1 ENHRY and CDR2 SYGVKD. This CDR3 has 12 amino acids.

The chain recombines TRBV2 with TRBJ1-6, with a weak D call TRBD1 (5 bases). CDR3 size: 13 residues. CDR1 is SNHLY, CDR2 FYNNEI, per germline. V gave up 7 bases and J gave up 9 bases, with 13 bases separating them. CDR3 DNA: TGTGCCAGCACCGGGGGTGGGGCTTCACCCCTCCACTTT. Translated, it gives CASTGGGASPLHF.

V is TRBV19 and J is TRBJ2-1; 7 bases agree with TRBD1. The CDR3 contains 15 residues. Germline-derived CDR1 and CDR2 are LNHDA and SQIVND (reference sequence). The junction had 8 bases not matched to a gene; V was cut back by 7 bases and J by 2 bases. Here the CDR3 DNA reads TGTGCCAGTACCTACTCCGGGACAGCCTACAATGAGCAGTTCTTC. Its protein is CASTYSGTAYNEQFF.

The chain joins TRBV7-2 to TRBJ1-1, with D unclear. CDR1 SGHTA and CDR2 FQGNSA come from the germline V gene. The CDR3 is 12 amino acids. Trimming removed 5 bases from V and 7 bases from J, with 11 bases in between. The CDR3 sequence is CASSIRRDEAFF. CDR3 sequence (DNA): TGTGCCAGCAGCATCCGACGGGATGAAGCTTTCTTT.

This chain links TRBV5-4 with TRBJ1-2; TRBD1 agrees at 8 bases. V lost 4 bases and J lost 8; bases outside the gene matches: 7. Germline CDR1 SGHNT, CDR2 YYREEE (reference sequence). The CDR3 covers 13 residues. The CDR3 DNA follows: TGTGCCAGCAGCCGGGAGACAGGGGACGGCTACACCTTC. This translates into CASSRETGDGYTF.

V and J are TRBV6-1 and TRBJ2-1; the match to TRBD2 covers 10 bases. Germline lookup yields CDR1 MNHNS and CDR2 SASEGT. V shed 3 bases and J 5 bases; nucleotides not matched to a gene: 4. The CDR3 is 15 residues long. The CDR3 sequence: CASSEWTSGNNEQFF. CDR3 in DNA: TGTGCCAGCAGTGAGTGGACTAGCGGAAACAATGAGCAGTTCTTC.

The gene calls are TRBV3-1 (or the pseudogene TRBV3-2) and TRBJ1-2, with D possibly TRBD1 on 5 matching bases. Germline loops: CDR1 LGHDT, CDR2 YNNKEL (reference sequence). The CDR3 length is 15 residues. V gave up 1 base and J gave up 1 base, with 10 bases separating them. CDR3 amino acids: CASSQGQGGNYGYTF. The CDR3 nucleotides are TGTGCCAGCAGCCAAGGCCAGGGAGGTAACTATGGCTACACCTTC.

This clone appeared a single time. CDR3 coding DNA: TGTGCCAGCAGCCAATCACCCGGGGGCGGGGGTTTAACAGATACGCAGTATTTT. It codes for CASSQSPGGGGLTDTQYF. The rearrangement joins TRBV4-2 to TRBJ2-3, with D possibly being TRBD2 (7 bases). This CDR3 comprises 18 residues. Germline CDR1 is LGHNA and CDR2 is YNFKEQ. The ends were cut back, 2 bases at V and 3 bases at J, with 21 bases in the middle.

The rearrangement joins TRBV30 to TRBJ2-7, with 7 bases that match TRBD1. The CDR3 is 12 amino acids. The junction had 1 base not matched to a gene; V was cut back by 5 bases and J by 0 bases. Germline CDR1 is GTSNPN and CDR2 is SVGIG (reference sequence). The CDR3 sequence: CAWGQDSYEQYF. The CDR3 DNA follows: TGTGCCTGGGGACAGGACTCCTACGAGCAGTACTTC.

CDR3 DNA: TGTGCCAGCTCCCCACGGGGGGGGGACGGGGAGCTGTTTTTT. It encodes CASSPRGGDGELFF. The V and J genes are TRBV5-4 and TRBJ2-2, with 8 bases lining up with TRBD2. CDR1 is SGHNT, CDR2 YYREEE, per germline (reference sequence). The CDR3 is 14 amino acids. Trimming took 7 bases from V and 7 from J; bases not matched to a gene: 9.

CDR3 region: CASSLTLSGGGQPQHF. The CDR3 DNA is TGTGCCAGCAGTTTGACCCTCTCAGGGGGCGGCCAGCCCCAGCATTTT. The chain couples TRBV28 to TRBJ1-5, with 8 bases identical to TRBD1. The germline V gene has CDR1 MDHEN and CDR2 SYDVKM. V was pared by 3 bases and J by 7 bases, with 11 bases of the junction left unmatched. The CDR3 has 16 amino acids.

V usage is TRBV6-6 and J usage is TRBJ1-3, with D unclear. V lost 7 bases and J lost 4, with 11 bases in between. The CDR3 spans 13 residues. Germline loops: CDR1 MNHNY, CDR2 SVGAGI (reference sequence). CDR3 amino acids: CASKEAAGNTIYF. CDR3 nucleotides: TGTGCCAGCAAAGAGGCAGCCGGAAACACCATATATTTT.

The V and J genes are TRBV9 and TRBJ1-2; 8 bases match TRBD1. CDR1 SGDLS and CDR2 YYNGEE come from the germline V gene. J gave up 5 bases and V 0 bases, and 9 bases lay outside the gene matches. The CDR3 contains 16 residues. The CDR3 sequence: CASSVEGTRGPYGYTF. The CDR3 coding sequence is TGTGCCAGCAGCGTAGAGGGCACCAGGGGGCCGTATGGCTACACCTTC.

Only a few counts were recorded for this clone. The chain joins TRBV7-3 to TRBJ2-5; D is uncertain. Germline CDR1 reads SGHTA; CDR2 reads FQGTGA. This CDR3 is 13 amino acids long. The V end was cut by 5 bases, the J end by 0 bases, with 7 bases between. The DNA for the CDR3 is TGTGCCAGCAGCCCGCCTAACCAAGAGACCCAGTACTTC. It yields the protein CASSPPNQETQYF.

V usage is TRBV27 and J usage is TRBJ1-1; D may be TRBD1 (5 bases). V shed 5 bases and J shed 1 base, with 11 bases lying between them. Germline CDR1 and CDR2: MNHEY and SMNVEV (reference sequence). This CDR3 comprises 14 residues. CDR3 sequence: CASSPGRANTEAFF. CDR3 bases: TGTGCCAGCAGTCCGGGCAGGGCGAACACTGAAGCTTTCTTT.

J is TRBJ2-1 and V is TRBV10-3; TRBD2 matches 8 bases. The trim removed 4 bases at V and 0 bases at J, leaving 17 bases unmatched. The germline gives CDR1 ENHRY, CDR2 SYGVKD. The CDR3 length is 20 residues. The CDR3 coding sequence is TGTGCCATCAGTGGTTCATCCCAAAGGGGTAGCGGGGACTCCTACAATGAGCAGTTCTTC. Translation gives CAISGSSQRGSGDSYNEQFF.

This clone was seen only a few times. The V call is TRBV12-3 or TRBV12-4, the J call TRBJ1-1; D ambiguous. The CDR3 has 12 residues. V was clipped by 8 bases and J by 4 bases, with 11 bases between them. DNA for the CDR3: TGTGCCAGCGCCCCGAGGATCACTGAAGCTTTCTTT. This encodes CASAPRITEAFF.

The chain links TRBV4-1 to TRBJ1-6, with D maybe TRBD1 (6 bases). This CDR3 is 18 amino acids long. The germline V and J ends were trimmed by 0 bases and 7 bases, with 19 bases remaining between them. CDR1 is MGHRA and CDR2 is YSYEKL in the germline V gene. The CDR3 reads CASSQEGGAPTTNSPLHF. The CDR3 region has the DNA TGCGCCAGCAGCCAAGAGGGGGGGGCGCCTACTACCAATTCACCCCTCCACTTT.

The chain carries TRBV2 and TRBJ1-1, with D possibly being TRBD1 (6 bases). The CDR3 loop spans 14 amino acids. Germline V lookup: CDR1 SNHLY, CDR2 FYNNEI. V was clipped by 3 bases and J by 2 bases, with 10 bases between them. CDR3 region: CASSDGRGNTEAFF. The CDR3 DNA is TGTGCCAGCAGTGATGGCAGGGGTAACACTGAAGCTTTCTTT.

This sequence joins TRBV28 and TRBJ1-6; 9 bases map to TRBD1. The junction had 5 bases not matched to a gene; V was cut back by 5 bases and J by 3 bases. The CDR3 loop spans 16 amino acids. CDR1 MDHEN and CDR2 SYDVKM come from the germline V gene. The CDR3 is CASSPTGQGYNSPLHF. The DNA of the CDR3 is TGTGCCAGCAGTCCAACGGGACAGGGCTATAATTCACCCCTCCACTTT.

The rearrangement links TRBV7-9 to TRBJ1-5, with 8 bases matching TRBD1. The CDR3 has 17 residues. Germline V gene lookup returns CDR1 SEHNR and CDR2 FQNEAQ (reference sequence). The V and J ends lost 1 base and 5 bases, in that order; junction bases with no gene match: 10. The CDR3 nucleotides are TGTGCCAGCAGCTTAGGGATTGACAGGGGCGTTCATCAGCCCCAGCATTTT. Translation gives CASSLGIDRGVHQPQHF.